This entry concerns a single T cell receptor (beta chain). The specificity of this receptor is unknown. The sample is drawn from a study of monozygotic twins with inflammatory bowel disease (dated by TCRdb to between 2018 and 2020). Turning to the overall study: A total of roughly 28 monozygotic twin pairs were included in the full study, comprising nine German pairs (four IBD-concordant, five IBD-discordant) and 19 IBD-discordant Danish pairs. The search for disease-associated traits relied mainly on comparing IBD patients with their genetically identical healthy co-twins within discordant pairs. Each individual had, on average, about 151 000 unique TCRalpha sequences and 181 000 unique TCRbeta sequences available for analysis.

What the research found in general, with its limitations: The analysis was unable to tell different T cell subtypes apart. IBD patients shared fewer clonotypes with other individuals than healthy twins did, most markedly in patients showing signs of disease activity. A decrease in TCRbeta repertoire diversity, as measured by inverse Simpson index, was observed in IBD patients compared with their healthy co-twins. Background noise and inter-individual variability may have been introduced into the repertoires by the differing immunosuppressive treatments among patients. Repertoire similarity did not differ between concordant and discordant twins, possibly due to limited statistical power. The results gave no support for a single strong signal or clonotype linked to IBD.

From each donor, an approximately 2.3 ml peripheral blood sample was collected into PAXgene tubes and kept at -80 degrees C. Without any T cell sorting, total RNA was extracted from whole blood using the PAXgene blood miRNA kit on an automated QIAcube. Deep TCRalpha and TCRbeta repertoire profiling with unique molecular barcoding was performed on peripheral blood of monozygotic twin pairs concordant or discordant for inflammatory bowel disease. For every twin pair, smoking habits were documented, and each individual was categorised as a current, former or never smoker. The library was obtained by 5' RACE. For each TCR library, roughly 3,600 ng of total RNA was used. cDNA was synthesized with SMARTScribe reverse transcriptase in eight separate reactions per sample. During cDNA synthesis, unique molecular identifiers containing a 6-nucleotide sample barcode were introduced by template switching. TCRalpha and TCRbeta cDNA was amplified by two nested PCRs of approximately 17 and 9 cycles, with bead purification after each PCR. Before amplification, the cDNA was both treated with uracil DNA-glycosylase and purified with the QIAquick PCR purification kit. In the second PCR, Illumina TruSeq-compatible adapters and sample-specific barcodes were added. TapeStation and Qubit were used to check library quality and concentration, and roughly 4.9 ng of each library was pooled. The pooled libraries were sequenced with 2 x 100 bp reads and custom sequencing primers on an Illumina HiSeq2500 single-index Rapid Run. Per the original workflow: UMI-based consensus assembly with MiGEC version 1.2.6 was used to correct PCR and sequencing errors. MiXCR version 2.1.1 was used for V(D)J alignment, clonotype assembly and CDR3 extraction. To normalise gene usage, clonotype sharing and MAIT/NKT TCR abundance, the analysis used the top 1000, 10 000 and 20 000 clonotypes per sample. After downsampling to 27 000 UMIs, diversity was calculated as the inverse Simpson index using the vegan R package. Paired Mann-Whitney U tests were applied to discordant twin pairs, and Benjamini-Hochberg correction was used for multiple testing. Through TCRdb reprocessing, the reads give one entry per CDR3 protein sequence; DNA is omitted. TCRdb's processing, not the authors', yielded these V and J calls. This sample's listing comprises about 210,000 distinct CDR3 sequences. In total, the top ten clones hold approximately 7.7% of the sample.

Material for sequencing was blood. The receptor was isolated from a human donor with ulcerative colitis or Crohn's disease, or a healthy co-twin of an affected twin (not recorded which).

The CDR3 here reads CASSLEGSRETQYF. The chain uses TRBV5-1 and TRBJ2-5. Taken from cysteine to phenylalanine, the CDR3 has 14 residues. DNA was not recorded. CDR1 and CDR2 are drawn from the germline V gene: SGHRS, YFSETQ.